Each of the 32 T cell receptor beta chains below was sequenced from the same sample in a study of blood T cell repertoires in COVID-19. Data came from immunoSEQ multiplex PCR; TCRdb stores just in-frame clones and leaves some out. Of 430,000 or so clones listed, over 85% were seen once; the top ten hold less than 0.95%. The source material was peripheral blood. The receptors were gathered from a man aged 18 to 29 with COVID-19, enrolled during active disease.

The rearrangement uses TRBV5-1 and TRBJ2-1; perhaps TRBD2 as D (5 bases). This CDR3 is built from 15 residues. Germline CDR1 is SGHRS and CDR2 is YFSETQ. V was shortened by 5 bases and J by 0 bases, with 12 bases between the two germline ends. This CDR3 is CASRYTGSSYNEQFF. The CDR3 DNA follows: TGCGCCAGCAGGTACACGGGGAGCTCCTACAATGAGCAGTTCTTC.

The chain recombines TRBV5-1 with TRBJ2-7, with 9 bases matching TRBD1. Germline V lookup: CDR1 SGHRS, CDR2 YFSETQ. V was clipped by 4 bases and J by 2 bases; unmatched bases: 7. This CDR3 is 15 amino acids long. CDR3 in DNA: TGCGCCAGCAGCAGCTCCGGGACAGGGACCTACGAGCAGTACTTC. It is translated as CASSSSGTGTYEQYF.

Turning to this clone: The sample has other DNA sequences that encode this CDR3 too. The J gene is TRBJ2-7, the V gene TRBV2, with D possibly matching TRBD1 (5 bases). V was cut by 6 bases and J by 4 bases, with 7 bases left in between. This CDR3 contains 11 residues. Germline V lookup: CDR1 SNHLY, CDR2 FYNNEI. Here the CDR3 reads CASRDSYEQYF. CDR3 bases: TGTGCCAGCAGAGACAGTTACGAGCAGTACTTC.

V and J are TRBV3-1 (or the pseudogene TRBV3-2) and TRBJ2-5; TRBD2 is a possible D gene (6 bases). The V end was cut by 3 bases, the J end by 9 bases, with 14 bases between. Germline CDR1 is LGHDT and CDR2 is YNNKEL (reference sequence). The CDR3 loop spans 13 amino acids. This CDR3 is CASSHLHGGAQYF. In DNA form, the CDR3 reads TGTGCCAGCAGCCATTTACACGGGGGAGCCCAGTACTTC.

The chain joins TRBV19 to TRBJ2-1; D ambiguous. Trimming shortened V by 5 bases and J by 6 bases, and 5 bases separated the two germline ends. Looked up from germline, CDR1 is LNHDA and CDR2 is SQIVND (reference sequence). CDR3 size: 11 residues. CDR3 sequence (DNA): TGTGCCAGTAGTGCCGGCAATGAGCAGTTCTTC. Translated: CASSAGNEQFF.

The chain recombines TRBV6-5 with TRBJ2-3; 9 nucleotides line up with TRBD1. Germline V gives CDR1 MNHEY, CDR2 SVGAGI. Trimming at V came to 10 bases and at J to 8 bases, leaving 13 bases not matched to a gene. The CDR3 spans 14 residues. CDR3 in amino acids: CAIRPGQGAGTQYF. CDR3 DNA: TGTGCCATTCGACCGGGACAGGGAGCAGGTACGCAGTATTTT.

The rearrangement joins TRBV7-8 to TRBJ1-6; D might be TRBD1 (5 bases). This CDR3 comprises 15 residues. The V gene's germline CDR1 is SGHVS and CDR2 FQNEAQ. V shed 0 bases and J shed 7 bases, with 10 bases lying between them. CDR3 in DNA: TGTGCCAGCAGCTTAGCGCTTTCAGGGAATTCACCCCTCCACTTT. It is translated as CASSLALSGNSPLHF. Full variable domain (rest looked up from reference TRBV7-8 and TRBJ1-6): GAGVSQSPRYKVAKRGQDVALRCDPISGHVSLFWYQQALGQGPEFLTYFQNEAQLDKSGLPSDRFFAERPEGSVSTLKIQRTQQEDSAVYLCASSLALSGNSPLHFGNGTRLTVT.

This clone appeared a single time. The chain has TRBV18 and TRBJ2-5; D might be TRBD2 (5 bases). V was cut by 3 bases and J by 1 base, with 12 bases left in between. The CDR3 covers 15 residues. The germline V gene encodes CDR1 KGHSH and CDR2 LQKENI. As DNA, the CDR3 is TGTGCCAGCTCACCGCTACATCGGGGCCAAGAGACCCAGTACTTC. It translates to CASSPLHRGQETQYF.

The genes are TRBV7-2 and TRBJ2-3, with TRBD2 matching over 8 bases. CDR1 and CDR2 from the germline V gene are SGHTA and FQGNSA. V shed 2 bases and J 0 bases; nucleotides not matched to a gene: 4. The CDR3 covers 16 residues. The CDR3 bases are TGTGCCAGCAGCTTATTGCCGGGAGGGAGCACAGATACGCAGTATTTT. Protein: CASSLLPGGSTDTQYF.

This clone occurred once. This chain uses TRBV25-1 with TRBJ2-5, with a possible D match to TRBD2 (5 bases). V was pared by 11 bases and J by 1 base, with 14 bases between. The CDR3 has 13 amino acids. The germline CDR1 and CDR2 sequences are MGHDK and SYGVNS. In DNA, the CDR3 is TGTGCCCAATTGCGGCGGGTCCAAGAGACCCAGTACTTC. Its protein product is CAQLRRVQETQYF.

This chain uses TRBV2 with TRBJ1-2, with D possibly being TRBD1 (6 bases). Per germline, CDR1 SNHLY and CDR2 FYNNEI. V was pared by 5 bases and J by 8 bases, with 18 bases between. The CDR3 covers 14 residues. CDR3 nucleotide sequence: TGTGCCAGCAGTTCAGGGGCGACCCAGGGCGGCTACACCTTC. This gives the protein CASSSGATQGGYTF. The full variable domain, rest sourced from reference TRBV2 and TRBJ1-2, is EPEVTQTPSHQVTQMGQEVILRCVPISNHLYFYWYRQILGQKVEFLVSFYNNEISEKSEIFDDQFSVERPDGSNFTLKIRSTKLEDSAMYFCASSSGATQGGYTFGSGTRLTVV.

The genes are TRBV7-6 and TRBJ2-1, with D possibly matching TRBD2 (5 bases). The CDR3 has 14 residues. CDR1 is SGHVS, CDR2 FNYEAQ, per germline. V lost 5 bases, J lost 6 bases, and 14 bases lay in between. CDR3 region: CASSPLEGFNEQFF. CDR3 DNA: TGTGCCAGCAGCCCCCTAGAGGGTTTCAATGAGCAGTTCTTC.

The chain couples TRBV11-2 to TRBJ1-6; 7 nucleotides agree with TRBD1. The CDR3 is 14 residues long. Trimming removed 0 bases from V and 10 bases from J; junction bases left unmatched: 3. In germline, CDR1 is SGHAT, CDR2 FQNNGV. CDR3 amino acids: CASSLETGQSPLHF. CDR3 nucleotides: TGTGCCAGCAGCTTAGAGACAGGGCAGTCACCCCTCCACTTT. The full variable domain, rest sourced from reference TRBV11-2 and TRBJ1-6, is EAGVAQSPRYKIIEKRQSVAFWCNPISGHATLYWYQQILGQGPKLLIQFQNNGVVDDSQLPKDRFSAERLKGVDSTLKIQPAKLEDSAVYLCASSLETGQSPLHFGNGTRLTVT.

V and J are TRBV14 and TRBJ1-1; D perhaps matches TRBD1 (5 bases). The V gene lost 3 bases and the J gene lost 5 bases, with 10 bases spanning the gap. There are 13 residues in the CDR3. Germline V gene data show CDR1 as SGHDN and CDR2 as FVKESK. The CDR3 region is CASSHRVGTEAFF. The CDR3 nucleotides read TGTGCCAGCAGCCACAGGGTGGGAACTGAAGCTTTCTTT.

The gene calls are TRBV30 and TRBJ2-7; TRBD1 matches 9 bases. CDR3 length: 12 amino acids. V was clipped by 3 bases and J by 3 bases; unmatched bases: 0. CDR1 and CDR2 (germline): GTSNPN, SVGIG (reference sequence). CDR3 protein: CAWRTGGYEQYF. The CDR3 bases are TGTGCCTGGAGGACAGGGGGCTACGAGCAGTACTTC.

The V gene is TRBV3-1 (or the pseudogene TRBV3-2), the J gene TRBJ2-7; D gene uncertain. Trimming took 1 base from V and 2 from J, leaving 12 bases between them. CDR1 is LGHDT, CDR2 YNNKEL, per germline (reference sequence). CDR3 length: 15 residues. The DNA for the CDR3 is TGTGCCAGCAGCCAAGGTGTCGGGTCCCCCTACGAGCAGTACTTC. It specifies CASSQGVGSPYEQYF.

The J gene is TRBJ2-1, the V gene TRBV6-5, with 10 bases that match TRBD1. V lost 6 bases and J lost 7; bases outside the gene matches: 9. The germline V gene encodes CDR1 MNHEY and CDR2 SVGAGI. This CDR3 is 15 amino acids long. The CDR3 DNA reads as TGTGCCAGCAGGCCAGACAGGGGGCGAAGGAATGAGCAGTTCTTC. Its translation is CASRPDRGRRNEQFF.

This chain links TRBV29-1 with TRBJ1-2; D is undetermined. V lost 5 bases to trimming and J lost 6 bases, with 16 bases between them. The germline CDR1 and CDR2 sequences are SQVTM and ANQGSEA. This CDR3 is built from 13 residues. CDR3: CSVRKTRRDGYTF. The CDR3 DNA is TGCAGCGTTCGCAAGACGCGCCGGGATGGCTACACCTTC.

The chain links TRBV7-8 to TRBJ2-5; TRBD2 agrees at 11 bases. The CDR3 is made up of 18 amino acids. From germline, CDR1 is SGHVS and CDR2 FQNEAQ. V shed 3 bases and J 10 bases; nucleotides not matched to a gene: 19. This CDR3 is CASSFGRSASGGPRGQYF. In DNA form, the CDR3 reads TGTGCCAGCAGCTTCGGGCGGTCGGCTAGCGGGGGGCCGCGGGGCCAGTACTTC.

J is TRBJ2-7 and V is TRBV20-1; maybe TRBD2 (5 bases). This CDR3 spans 10 amino acids. With 3 bases removed from V and 11 bases from J, the gap between germline ends came to 11 bases. From germline, CDR1 is DFQATT and CDR2 SNEGSKA (reference sequence). The CDR3 protein is CSASGEREYF. CDR3 coding DNA: TGCAGTGCTAGTGGGGAGAGGGAGTACTTC.

The chain is built from TRBV6-1 and TRBJ2-1; 8 bases are a match to TRBD1. Looked up from germline, CDR1 is MNHNS and CDR2 is SASEGT. CDR3 length equals 14 residues. V lost 5 bases, J lost 5 bases, and 5 bases stayed unmatched. CDR3 amino acids: CASSLQGENNEQFF. The CDR3 DNA reads TGTGCCAGCAGTTTACAGGGGGAAAACAATGAGCAGTTCTTC.

Comments on this clone: This CDR3 is also generated by other DNA sequences in the sample. The rearrangement joins TRBV4-1 to TRBJ2-1; 10 nucleotides agree with TRBD2. The germline V gene encodes CDR1 MGHRA and CDR2 YSYEKL. The V and J ends lost 4 bases and 4 bases, in that order; junction bases with no gene match: 4. The CDR3 runs to 15 residues. CDR3 in DNA: TGCGCCAGCAGCCTTGGACTAGCGGCATACAATGAGCAGTTCTTC. Translated, it gives CASSLGLAAYNEQFF.

The chain has TRBV24-1 and TRBJ2-7; tentative D call: TRBD1 (5 bases). This CDR3 is built from 14 residues. V gave up 4 bases and J gave up 5 bases, with 14 bases separating them. The germline gives CDR1 KGHDR, CDR2 SFDVKD. The CDR3 DNA sequence: TGTGCCACCAGTGACCCCCAGGGTCCGGACGAGCAGTACTTC. Encoded protein: CATSDPQGPDEQYF.

The chain is built from TRBV24-1 and TRBJ2-2, with D possibly being TRBD1 (6 bases). CDR1 is KGHDR, CDR2 SFDVKD, per germline. The length of the CDR3 is 15 residues. Trimming took off 5 bases at V and 0 bases at J, with 9 bases between the two ends. CDR3 sequence (DNA): TGTGCCACCAGTGTGGGGGCTACGAACACCGGGGAGCTGTTTTTT. It codes for CATSVGATNTGELFF.

This chain connects TRBV11-2 to TRBJ2-5, with TRBD2 identical over 10 bases. The CDR3 totals 16 residues. The J segment lost 5 bases and the V segment lost 5 bases, leaving 11 bases of the junction unmatched. In germline, CDR1 is SGHAT, CDR2 FQNNGV. CDR3 sequence (DNA): TGTGCCAGCAGCCCGGCGGGGGGACTAGCGTTGGAGACCCAGTACTTC. Its protein is CASSPAGGLALETQYF. The full variable domain, completed using reference TRBV11-2 and TRBJ2-5, is EAGVAQSPRYKIIEKRQSVAFWCNPISGHATLYWYQQILGQGPKLLIQFQNNGVVDDSQLPKDRFSAERLKGVDSTLKIQPAKLEDSAVYLCASSPAGGLALETQYFGPGTRLLVL.

The chain employs TRBV14 and TRBJ2-2, with 11 bases identical to TRBD2. Germline V gene sequence: CDR1 SGHDN, CDR2 FVKESK. The CDR3 sequence is 16 residues long. Losses at the gene ends were 3 bases for V and 5 bases for J; bases not matched to a gene: 5. The CDR3 sequence is CASSQRLAGYTGELFF. The CDR3 nucleotides read TGTGCCAGCAGCCAGAGACTAGCGGGGTATACCGGGGAGCTGTTTTTT.

The chain recombines TRBV27 with TRBJ1-2; the D is unclear. CDR3 length: 13 amino acids. Trimming left V 8 bases short and J 1 base short, with 11 bases between. Germline CDR1 is MNHEY and CDR2 is SMNVEV (reference sequence). The CDR3 reads CASAGEGNYGYTF. CDR3 in DNA: TGTGCCAGCGCCGGGGAGGGTAACTATGGCTACACCTTC.

This chain connects TRBV12-5 to TRBJ2-6; no clear D gene. The CDR3 is 17 amino acids. Per germline, CDR1 LGHNT and CDR2 FRNRAP. V was shortened by 0 bases and J by 1 base, with 10 bases between the two germline ends. CDR3 bases: TGTGCTAGTGGTTTGGTACTCGGGTTGTCTGGGGCCAACGTCCTGACTTTC. Its protein product is CASGLVLGLSGANVLTF.

The V and J genes are TRBV5-4 and TRBJ1-2; 7 positions agree with TRBD1. Per germline, CDR1 SGHNT and CDR2 YYREEE (reference sequence). V shed 4 bases, J shed 5 bases, and the junction held 11 bases outside the gene matches. The CDR3 length is 15 residues. The CDR3 DNA follows: TGTGCCAGCAGCCCCGACAGGGTGGCTGGGTATGGCTACACCTTC. Protein sequence: CASSPDRVAGYGYTF.

V gene TRBV6-5 combines with J gene TRBJ1-1; a possible D gene is TRBD1 (5 bases). V lost 11 bases and J lost 3, with 19 bases in between. CDR1 and CDR2 (germline): MNHEY, SVGAGI. This CDR3 is 14 amino acids long. The CDR3 bases are TGTGCCGCCCTGGAACGGGGGAAGGACACTGAAGCTTTCTTT. Amino acid sequence: CAALERGKDTEAFF.

The rearrangement joins TRBV27 to TRBJ2-7; a weak D match, TRBD1 (6 bases). This CDR3 contains 16 residues. Trimming pared 2 bases from V and 2 bases from J, leaving 16 bases between. CDR1 and CDR2 from the germline V gene are MNHEY and SMNVEV (reference sequence). CDR3 DNA sequence: TGTGCCAGCAGTTTAAACCCCCGGGACATCGCCTACGAGCAGTACTTC. This translates into CASSLNPRDIAYEQYF.

The chain has TRBV11-3 and TRBJ1-3; no reliable D call. Germline CDR1 SGHNT, CDR2 YENEEA. V shed 3 bases and J shed 4 bases, with 13 bases lying between them. There are 15 residues in the CDR3. The CDR3 DNA sequence: TGTGCCAGCAGCTTCGATCGGGTTTCGGGAAACACCATATATTTT. Encoded protein: CASSFDRVSGNTIYF. Looking up the rest from reference TRBV11-3 and TRBJ1-3 gives the full variable domain: EAGVVQSPRYKIIEKKQPVAFWCNPISGHNTLYWYLQNLGQGPELLIRYENEEAVDDSQLPKDRFSAERLKGVDSTLKIQPAELGDSAVYLCASSFDRVSGNTIYFGEGSWLTVV.